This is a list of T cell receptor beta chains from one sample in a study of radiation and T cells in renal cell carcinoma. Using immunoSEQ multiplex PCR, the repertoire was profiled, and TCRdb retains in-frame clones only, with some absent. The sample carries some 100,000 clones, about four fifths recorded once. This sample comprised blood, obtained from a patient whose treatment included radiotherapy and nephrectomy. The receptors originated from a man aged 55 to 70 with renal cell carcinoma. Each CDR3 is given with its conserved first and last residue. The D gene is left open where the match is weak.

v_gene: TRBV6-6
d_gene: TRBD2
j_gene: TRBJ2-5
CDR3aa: CASSFRREGETQYF

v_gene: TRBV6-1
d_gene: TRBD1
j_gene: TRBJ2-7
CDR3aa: CASSDAGTGYFSHEQYF

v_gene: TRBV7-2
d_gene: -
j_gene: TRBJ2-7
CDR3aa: CASSLGLAPYEQYF

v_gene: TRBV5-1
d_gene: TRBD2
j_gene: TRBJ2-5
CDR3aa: CASSSGLAGVQETQYF

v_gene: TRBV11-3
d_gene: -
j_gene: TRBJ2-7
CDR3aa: CASSLGTPPYEQYF

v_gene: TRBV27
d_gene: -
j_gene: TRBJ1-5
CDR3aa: CASSLSRAFNQPQHF

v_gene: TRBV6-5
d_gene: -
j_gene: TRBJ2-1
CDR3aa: CASSADSRGYNEQFF

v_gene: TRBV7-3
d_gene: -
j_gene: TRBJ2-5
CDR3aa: CASSPSGNSRETQYF

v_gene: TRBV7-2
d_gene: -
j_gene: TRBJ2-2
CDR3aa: CASSLGQNTGELFF

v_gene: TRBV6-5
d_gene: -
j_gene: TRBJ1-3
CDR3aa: CASSSPQLLSGNTIYF

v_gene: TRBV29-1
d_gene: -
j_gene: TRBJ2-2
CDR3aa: CSVAGITFTGELFF

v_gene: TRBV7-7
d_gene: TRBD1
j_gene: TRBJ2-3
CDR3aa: CASSRDREDTQYF

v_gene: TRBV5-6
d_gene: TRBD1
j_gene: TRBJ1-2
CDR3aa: CASSTGQGLNNYGYTF

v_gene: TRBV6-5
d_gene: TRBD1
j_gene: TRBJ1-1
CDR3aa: CASSFSGTVNTEAFF

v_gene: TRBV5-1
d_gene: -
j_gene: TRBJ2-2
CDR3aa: CASPLGGGQNNANTGELFF

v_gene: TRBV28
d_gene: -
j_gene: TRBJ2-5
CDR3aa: CASSRQETQYF

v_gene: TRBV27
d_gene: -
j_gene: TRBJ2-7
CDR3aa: CASTHTSTGEQYF

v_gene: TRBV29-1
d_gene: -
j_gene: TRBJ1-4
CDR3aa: CSVTTGANEKLFF